This TCR beta chain was captured in a study of identical twins. From the 5' RACE reads, TCRdb called clonotypes with MiXCR, one entry per CDR3 protein. Of 510,000 or so distinct CDR3 sequences in the sample, roughly 15% were seen once. CDR3 length equals 15 residues. Germline CDR1 LGHDT, CDR2 YNNKEL (reference sequence). J was trimmed by 2 bases and V by 4 bases; bases with no gene match: 2. The study, taken as a whole, reports: Modeled out-of-frame TCR alpha sharing in monozygotic twins fell below observed levels. Its conclusions, products of cross-sectional statistical analysis, did not come from following the same donors. A partial confounding effect on zero-insertion analyses could come from invariant MAIT and iNKT cells. Out-of-frame alpha sequences shared by twins were enriched for low generation probability.

This clonotype has just a few counts. Its antigen is not identified. The same sample was also used in a study of yellow fever vaccine responses in identical twins.

The chain is built from TRBV3-1 and TRBJ2-2; 9 bases align to TRBD2. The sequence derives from a young woman in good health. The specimen was CD4+ T cells sorted from blood. The CDR3 DNA is TGTGCCAGCAGCCGTAGCGGGAGTAACACCGGGGAGCTGTTTTTT. Translation gives CASSRSGSNTGELFF. Variable domain in full (rest from reference TRBV3-1 and TRBJ2-2): DTAVSQTPKYLVTQMGNDKSIKCEQNLGHDTMYWYKQDSKKFLKIMFSYNNKELIINETVPNRFSPKSPDKAHLNLHINSLELGDSAVYFCASSRSGSNTGELFFGEGSRLTVL.